A selection of T cell receptor beta chains follows, all from one sample in a study of tumor-infiltrating lymphocytes in primary liver carcinoma. TCRdb recomputed calls from the multiplex PCR reads with MiXCR, one row per CDR3 protein. Among 180,000 or so distinct CDR3 sequences listed, about 60% were seen once. Sequencing input: peripheral blood. All receptors derive from a man aged 40-49 years with primary liver carcinoma and hepatitis B virus infection. Each CDR3 is given with its conserved first and last residue. The size of a clone is reported for some rows only, either as once, few or many, or as a class for expanded clones.

CSVWTGKEETQYF,TRBJ2-5,many,TRBV29-1
CASSQGSVDIQYF,TRBJ2-4,-,TRBV4-1
CASSRASANYEQYF,TRBJ2-7,few,TRBV12-3/TRBV12-4
CASSFPGRERGTGELFF,TRBJ2-2,-,TRBV4-1
CASTPDTGELFF,TRBJ2-2,-,TRBV12-3/TRBV12-4
CASSLELTDTQFF,TRBJ2-3,-,TRBV11-2
CASSLGSDRDGMNTEAFF,TRBJ1-1,-,TRBV11-3
CASSLGLNSGRWNEQYF,TRBJ2-7,few,TRBV11-2
CASSQRVGGLAAHNEQFF,TRBJ2-1,few,TRBV4-2
CASSQWWTPLGDVQFF,TRBJ2-1,-,TRBV11-2
CATLAAPNAGELFF,TRBJ2-2,-,TRBV28
CSVPGTGYNEQFF,TRBJ2-1,-,TRBV29-1
CASSQVEIGVKNIQYF,TRBJ2-4,-,TRBV4-1
CASTPGGGRNTGELCF,TRBJ2-2,-,TRBV5-4
CASNPPGQGHNEQFF,TRBJ2-1,-,TRBV28
CASRRDGTRYGYTF,TRBJ1-2,many,TRBV11-2
CASNQDGTGNQPQHF,TRBJ1-5,-,TRBV4-1